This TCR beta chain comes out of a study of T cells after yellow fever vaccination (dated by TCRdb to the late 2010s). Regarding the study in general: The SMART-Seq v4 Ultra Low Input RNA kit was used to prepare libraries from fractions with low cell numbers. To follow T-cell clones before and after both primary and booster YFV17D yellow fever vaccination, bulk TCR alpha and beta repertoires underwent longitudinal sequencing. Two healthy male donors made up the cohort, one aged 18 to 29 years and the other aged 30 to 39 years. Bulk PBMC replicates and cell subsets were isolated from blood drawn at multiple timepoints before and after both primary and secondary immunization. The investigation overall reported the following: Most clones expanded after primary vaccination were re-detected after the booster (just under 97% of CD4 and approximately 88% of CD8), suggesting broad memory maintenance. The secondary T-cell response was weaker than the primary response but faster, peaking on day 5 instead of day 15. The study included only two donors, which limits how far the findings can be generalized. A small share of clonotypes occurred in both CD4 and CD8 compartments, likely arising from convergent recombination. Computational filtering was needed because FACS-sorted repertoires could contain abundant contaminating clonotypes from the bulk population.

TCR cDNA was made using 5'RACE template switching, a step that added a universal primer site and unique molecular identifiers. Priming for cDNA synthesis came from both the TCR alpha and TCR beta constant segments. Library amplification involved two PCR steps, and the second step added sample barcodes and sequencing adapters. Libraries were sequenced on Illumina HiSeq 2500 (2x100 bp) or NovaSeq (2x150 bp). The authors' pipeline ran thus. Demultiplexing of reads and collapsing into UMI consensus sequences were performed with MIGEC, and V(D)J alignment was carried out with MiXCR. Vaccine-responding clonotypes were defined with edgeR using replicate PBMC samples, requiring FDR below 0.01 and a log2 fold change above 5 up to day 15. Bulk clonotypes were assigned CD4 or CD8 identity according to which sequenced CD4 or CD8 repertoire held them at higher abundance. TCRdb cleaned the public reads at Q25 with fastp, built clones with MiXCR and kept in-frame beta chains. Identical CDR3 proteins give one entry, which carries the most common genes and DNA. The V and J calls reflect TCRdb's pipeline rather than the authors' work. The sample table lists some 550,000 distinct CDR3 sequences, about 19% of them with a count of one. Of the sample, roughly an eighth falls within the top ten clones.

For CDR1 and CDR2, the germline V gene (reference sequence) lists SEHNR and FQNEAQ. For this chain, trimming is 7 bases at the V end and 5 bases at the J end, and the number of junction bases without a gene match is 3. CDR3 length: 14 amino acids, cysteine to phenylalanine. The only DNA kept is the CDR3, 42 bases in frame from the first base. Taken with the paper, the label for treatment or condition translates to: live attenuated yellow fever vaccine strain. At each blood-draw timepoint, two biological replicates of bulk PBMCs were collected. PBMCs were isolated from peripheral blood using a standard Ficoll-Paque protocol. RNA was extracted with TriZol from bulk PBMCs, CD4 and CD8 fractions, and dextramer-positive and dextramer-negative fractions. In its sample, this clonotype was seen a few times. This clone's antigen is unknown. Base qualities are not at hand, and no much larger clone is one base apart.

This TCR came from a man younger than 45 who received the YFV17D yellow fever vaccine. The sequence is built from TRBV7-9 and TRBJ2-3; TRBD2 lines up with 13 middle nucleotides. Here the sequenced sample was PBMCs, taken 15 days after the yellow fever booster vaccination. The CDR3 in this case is CASKGLAGVDTQYF. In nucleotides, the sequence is TGTGCCAGCAAAGGACTAGCGGGAGTAGATACGCAGTATTTT. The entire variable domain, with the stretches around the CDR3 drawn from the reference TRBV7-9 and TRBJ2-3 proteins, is DTGVSQNPRHKITKRGQNVTFRCDPISEHNRLYWYRQTLGQGPEFLTYFQNEAQLEKSRLLSDRFSAERPKGSFSTLEIQRTEQGDSAMYLCASKGLAGVDTQYFGPGTRLTVL.